The 12 T cell receptor beta chains presented below share a single source sample, sequenced in a study of blood T cell repertoires in COVID-19. Profiling relied on immunoSEQ multiplex PCR, and the TCRdb table lists in-frame clones only, not all of them. Of under 250,000 clones listed, roughly nine tenths are singletons. Material: PBMCs or T cells enriched from blood (not recorded which). These TCRs come from a woman in her twenties or thirties with acute COVID-19.

This sequence joins TRBV7-3 and TRBJ2-1; TRBD1 might be the D (6 bases). Deletions cut 2 bases from V and 4 bases from J, with 12 bases between. Germline CDR1 reads SGHTA; CDR2 reads FQGTGA. This CDR3 is built from 15 residues. The CDR3 bases are TGTGCCAGCAGCTTACAACCAGGGGTTTACAATGAGCAGTTCTTC. Translation: CASSLQPGVYNEQFF.

V is TRBV6-2 or TRBV6-3 and J is TRBJ2-7; 10 nucleotides align to TRBD1. The junction had 6 bases not matched to a gene; V was cut back by 4 bases and J by 3 bases. Germline V gene sequence: CDR1 MNHEY, CDR2 SVGEGT. CDR3 length equals 15 residues. DNA for the CDR3: TGTGCCAGCAGTTCCCGGGACAGGGGAATCTACGAGCAGTACTTC. Its translation is CASSSRDRGIYEQYF.

The chain combines TRBV11-1 with TRBJ1-2; D is ambiguous. Germline loops: CDR1 SGHAT, CDR2 FQDESV (reference sequence). Trimming removed 5 bases at V and 7 bases at J, with 8 bases between. The CDR3 extends over 11 amino acids. CDR3 in amino acids: CASSGLGGYTF. The CDR3 bases are TGTGCCAGCAGCGGACTTGGTGGCTACACCTTC.

V is TRBV19 and J is TRBJ1-2; a weak D match, TRBD1 (6 bases). This CDR3 comprises 15 residues. Per the germline V gene, CDR1 is LNHDA and CDR2 is SQIVND (reference sequence). V shed 3 bases and J shed 0 bases, with 11 bases lying between them. The DNA for the CDR3 is TGTGCCAGTAGTATGATGGGACACGCTAACTATGGCTACACCTTC. It yields the protein CASSMMGHANYGYTF.

The gene calls are TRBV19 and TRBJ2-1, with D maybe TRBD1 (5 bases). CDR1 LNHDA and CDR2 SQIVND come from the germline V gene (reference sequence). The CDR3 covers 12 residues. V was trimmed by 10 bases and J by 7 bases, leaving 14 bases between them. The CDR3 region is CATPPPGNEQFF. In DNA, the CDR3 is TGTGCCACCCCACCCCCAGGGAATGAGCAGTTCTTC.

The rearrangement joins TRBV6-5 to TRBJ2-7; TRBD1 matches at 9 bases. V shed 2 bases and J 4 bases; nucleotides not matched to a gene: 6. This CDR3 has 15 amino acids. Germline loops: CDR1 MNHEY, CDR2 SVGAGI. DNA for the CDR3: TGTGCCAGCAGTTACATCGGGACAGGGAAATACGAGCAGTACTTC. It codes for CASSYIGTGKYEQYF.

This clone was recorded at least ten times. V is TRBV24-1 and J is TRBJ1-5; D is perhaps TRBD1 (6 bases). Trimming cost V 8 bases and J 6 bases, with 13 bases left between them. The CDR3 runs 13 residues. Germline V gives CDR1 KGHDR, CDR2 SFDVKD. CDR3 in amino acids: CATKGGPGQPQHF. The CDR3 DNA reads TGTGCCACCAAAGGGGGACCGGGTCAGCCCCAGCATTTT.

In this sample, this clone turned up once. This sequence joins TRBV5-1 and TRBJ1-1; D is unclear. The CDR3 is 13 amino acids. Trimming took off 2 bases at V and 3 bases at J, with 8 bases between the two ends. The germline CDR1 and CDR2 sequences are SGHRS and YFSETQ. This CDR3 reads CASSFGMDTEAFF. The DNA of the CDR3 is TGCGCCAGCAGCTTCGGGATGGACACTGAAGCTTTCTTT. The whole variable domain, remainder taken from reference TRBV5-1 and TRBJ1-1, is KAGVTQTPRYLIKTRGQQVTLSCSPISGHRSVSWYQQTPGQGLQFLFEYFSETQRNKGNFPGRFSGRQFSNSRSEMNVSTLELGDSALYLCASSFGMDTEAFFGQGTRLTVV.

This rearrangement joins TRBV13 to TRBJ2-3, with 9 bases that match TRBD2. CDR1 and CDR2 (germline): PRHDT, FYEKMQ (reference sequence). The CDR3 runs 16 residues. The J segment lost 2 bases and the V segment lost 5 bases, leaving 8 bases of the junction unmatched. CDR3 sequence reads: CASSELSGGITDTQYF. The CDR3 DNA sequence: TGTGCCAGCAGCGAACTAAGCGGGGGGATCACAGATACGCAGTATTTT. The variable domain in full, with the rest retrieved from reference TRBV13 and TRBJ2-3, is AAGVIQSPRHLIKEKRETATLKCYPIPRHDTVYWYQQGPGQDPQFLISFYEKMQSDKGSIPDRFSAQQFSDYHSELNMSSLELGDSALYFCASSELSGGITDTQYFGPGTRLTVL.

This clone was observed once. The chain has TRBV5-4 and TRBJ2-1; D perhaps matches TRBD1 (6 bases). Between the trimmed V and J ends, which lost 10 bases and 0 bases, there was a span of 8 bases. The CDR3 totals 12 residues. The germline CDR1 and CDR2 sequences are SGHNT and YYREEE (reference sequence). CDR3 sequence: CAGQSSYNEQFF. The CDR3 DNA sequence: TGTGCCGGACAGAGCTCCTACAATGAGCAGTTCTTC.

The V gene is TRBV4-1, the J gene TRBJ2-2, with TRBD2 matching 10 bases. V dropped 0 bases and J dropped 0; count of bases not matched to a gene: 4. The CDR3 consists of 18 residues. Germline values: CDR1 MGHRA, CDR2 YSYEKL. CDR3 sequence reads: CASSQDASGGPNTGELFF. The CDR3 DNA sequence: TGCGCCAGCAGCCAAGATGCTAGCGGGGGACCGAACACCGGGGAGCTGTTTTTT.

The rearrangement joins TRBV18 to TRBJ1-2; D gene unclear. V was cut by 3 bases and J by 1 base, with 6 bases left in between. Per germline, CDR1 KGHSH and CDR2 LQKENI. The CDR3 sequence is 13 residues long. For the CDR3, the DNA is TGTGCCAGCTCACCGGACTATAACTATGGCTACACCTTC. This codes for CASSPDYNYGYTF.